The 28 T cell receptor beta chains reported below all come from one sample, sequenced in a study of T cells in Graves' hyperthyroidism and ophthalmopathy. Amplification of TCR beta CDR3 regions used RNA as the template. A first-round RT-PCR of the TCR CDR3 used the HTBI primer set. A single record per CDR3 protein comes from TCRdb applying MiXCR to the multiplex PCR reads. The sample contains about 560,000 distinct CDR3 sequences, around 46% of which appear only once. Sample: peripheral blood or thyroid tissue (not recorded which). The receptor set was obtained from a young woman with Graves' hyperthyroidism.

To note about this clonotype: The junction does not match germline at one end; this may be a read error. The rearrangement joins TRBV5-1 to TRBJ2-7, with 10 bases identical to TRBD2. The CDR3 totals 14 residues. CDR1 and CDR2 from the germline V gene are SGHRS and YFSETQ. The DNA for the CDR3 is TGTGCCAGCAGATCCCTAGCGGGAGCCCACGAGCAGTACTTC. Amino acids: CASRSLAGAHEQYF.

The chain joins TRBV2 to TRBJ2-5; 10 bases are a match to TRBD2. The J call is uncertain, as TRBJ2-1 better fits the DNA end. The CDR3 runs to 16 residues. Germline CDR1 SNHLY, CDR2 FYNNEI. CDR3 coding DNA: TGTGCCAGCAGTGGGTTACTAGCGGGACATGGGAATGAGCAGTTCTTC. This translates into CASSGLLAGHGNEQFF.

About this clonotype: Being one base from a much bigger clone, this may be a read error. This sequence joins TRBV29-1 and TRBJ2-2, with D uncertain. The V gene's germline CDR1 is SQVTM and CDR2 ANQGSEA. CDR3 length: 13 amino acids. V was clipped by 3 bases and J by 2 bases, with 7 bases between them. Here the CDR3 reads CSVETTNTGELFF. CDR3 DNA: TGCAGCGTTGAGACAACCAACACCGGGGAGCTGTTTTTT.

This chain connects TRBV7-3 to TRBJ2-2; D is uncertain. Germline CDR1 SGHTA, CDR2 FQGTGA. V lost 4 bases, J lost 9 bases, and 9 bases lay in between. This CDR3 region has 12 residues. The CDR3 DNA follows: TGTGCCAGCAGCTATGACGCGTGGGAGCTGTTTTTT. The encoded protein is CASSYDAWELFF.

The chain links TRBV7-9 to TRBJ2-5; 9 nucleotides line up with TRBD1. This CDR3 has 16 amino acids. Germline V lookup: CDR1 SEHNR, CDR2 FQNEAQ (reference sequence). V lost 7 bases to trimming and J lost 5 bases; unmatched junction nucleotides: 14. The CDR3 DNA is TGTGCCAGCACCTCAGGCCGGGACAGGGCCCGTGAGACCCAGTACTTC. It encodes CASTSGRDRARETQYF.

V and J are TRBV12-3 or TRBV12-4 and TRBJ1-5; maybe TRBD1 (6 bases). Between the trimmed V and J ends, which lost 5 bases and 7 bases, there was a span of 18 bases. The CDR3 loop spans 15 amino acids. CDR3 sequence: CASSSYRTANQPQHF. CDR3 DNA sequence: TGTGCCAGCAGTAGCTATCGGACAGCCAACCAGCCCCAGCATTTT.

The rearrangement links TRBV6-5 to TRBJ1-1; the match to TRBD1 covers 8 bases. Per the germline V gene, CDR1 is MNHEY and CDR2 is SVGAGI. V shed 6 bases, J shed 11 bases, and the junction held 14 bases outside the gene matches. The CDR3 runs to 14 residues. For the CDR3, the DNA is TGTGCCAGCAGCTCCGGACAGGGACATCGAAGTGCTTTCTTT. This codes for CASSSGQGHRSAFF.

CDR3 amino acids: CSVVRETNTGELFF. As DNA, the CDR3 is TGCAGCGTTGTTCGGGAGACGAACACCGGGGAGCTGTTTTTT. The chain joins TRBV29-1 to TRBJ2-2; tentative D call: TRBD2 (6 bases). The germline V gene encodes CDR1 SQVTM and CDR2 ANQGSEA. Trimming removed 4 bases at V and 0 bases at J, with 9 bases between. The CDR3 has 14 residues.

The genes are TRBV9 and TRBJ2-3; weak D call: TRBD2 (5 bases). The CDR3 runs to 12 residues. V lost 2 bases, J lost 9 bases, and 10 bases lay in between. Germline V gene sequence: CDR1 SGDLS, CDR2 YYNGEE. The CDR3 sequence: CASSVRSGTQYF. As DNA, the CDR3 is TGTGCCAGCAGCGTGAGGTCGGGGACGCAGTATTTT.

This clonotype was counted ten times or more. The gene calls are TRBV29-1 and TRBJ2-7; D is unresolved. From germline, CDR1 is SQVTM and CDR2 ANQGSEA. The germline V and J ends were trimmed by 5 bases and 1 base, with 18 bases remaining between them. The CDR3 sequence is 15 residues long. The CDR3 sequence is CSVRPRAGDSYEQYF. DNA for the CDR3: TGCAGCGTTCGACCTCGGGCAGGAGATTCCTACGAGCAGTACTTC.

This chain uses TRBV2 with TRBJ1-5; 10 bases agree with TRBD1. Germline V gene data show CDR1 as SNHLY and CDR2 as FYNNEI. The V and J ends lost 6 bases and 5 bases, in that order; junction bases with no gene match: 7. This CDR3 has 15 amino acids. CDR3 sequence (DNA): TGTGCCAGCAGCCGCCTAGGGACAGGGGATCAGCCCCAGCATTTT. Protein product: CASSRLGTGDQPQHF.

The chain recombines TRBV9 with TRBJ1-3, with a tentative D call TRBD1 (5 bases). The V gene's germline CDR1 is SGDLS and CDR2 YYNGEE. The CDR3 has 18 amino acids. V was clipped by 4 bases and J by 0 bases, with 20 bases between them. In nucleotides, the CDR3 is TGTGCCAGCAGCCCACAAGGAGGGGCAGGGTCCTCTGGAAACACCATATATTTT. Protein product: CASSPQGGAGSSGNTIYF.

The chain employs TRBV7-9 and TRBJ1-4; maybe TRBD1 (5 bases). The CDR3 has 16 amino acids. Germline CDR1 reads SEHNR; CDR2 reads FQNEAQ (reference sequence). Trimming removed 5 bases at V and 0 bases at J, with 13 bases between. For the CDR3, the DNA is TGTGCCAGCAGCCGAATTGACAGAGCAACTAATGAAAAACTGTTTTTT. It encodes CASSRIDRATNEKLFF.

In DNA, the CDR3 is TGCAGCGTTGATACTAGCGGGGGTTTGACTGAAGCTTTCTTT. It yields the protein CSVDTSGGLTEAFF. V and J are TRBV29-1 and TRBJ1-1, with D possibly being TRBD1 (5 bases). This CDR3 is built from 14 residues. From germline, CDR1 is SQVTM and CDR2 ANQGSEA. Trimming took off 3 bases at V and 5 bases at J, with 16 bases between the two ends.

This clonotype was counted many times. The chain employs TRBV20-1 and TRBJ1-5; no definite D call. Germline V lookup: CDR1 DFQATT, CDR2 SNEGSKA (reference sequence). This CDR3 has 12 amino acids. The germline V and J ends were trimmed by 4 bases and 5 bases, with 9 bases remaining between them. For the CDR3, the DNA is TGCAGTGCTAAGAGGGTTCATCAGCCCCAGCATTTT. Its protein is CSAKRVHQPQHF.

The rearrangement uses TRBV15 and TRBJ1-6; D is undetermined. The ends were cut back, 0 bases at V and 9 bases at J, with 12 bases in the middle. The germline gives CDR1 LNHNV, CDR2 YYDKDF (reference sequence). The CDR3 has 15 amino acids. CDR3 nucleotides: TGTGCCACCAGCAGAGATCTGGGCCCCTCTTCACCCCTCCACTTT. Its protein is CATSRDLGPSSPLHF.

Note on this clonotype: It is unclear where the CDR3 begins or ends on the DNA, so no DNA is shown, and the CDR3 is as TCRdb lists it. CDR3 sequence: CASSGRAGSCFF. V and J are TRBV9 and TRBJ2-2; the table's D call TRBD1 went unverified against the DNA. The CDR3 adds up to 12 amino acids, both ends counted. The germline V gene encodes CDR1 SGDLS and CDR2 YYNGEE.

This clonotype was seen a single time. A read error may produce the germline difference seen at one junction end. V usage is TRBV10-3 and J usage is TRBJ1-2, with TRBD1 identical over 8 bases. The CDR3 is made up of 10 amino acids. The germline CDR1 and CDR2 sequences are ENHRY and SYGVKD. The DNA of the CDR3 is TGTGCCATCAGTAAAGACAGGGGTTCCTTC. It codes for CAISKDRGSF.

This clonotype was seen repeatedly, ten times or more. CDR3 DNA: TGCAGCGCCCACCACCCCGACAGAAAGAACACTGAAGCTTTCTTT. It is translated as CSAHHPDRKNTEAFF. The chain carries TRBV29-1 and TRBJ1-1, with D tentatively TRBD1 (5 bases). There are 15 residues in the CDR3. From germline, CDR1 is SQVTM and CDR2 ANQGSEA. Between the trimmed V and J ends, which lost 7 bases and 1 base, there was a span of 19 bases.

This chain links TRBV7-9 with TRBJ1-4; TRBD1 matches 10 bases. The CDR3 length is 15 residues. V lost 5 bases, J lost 7 bases, and 7 bases stayed unmatched. Germline V gene sequence: CDR1 SEHNR, CDR2 FQNEAQ (reference sequence). The CDR3 DNA follows: TGTGCCAGCAGCCCTCCGGGACAGGGGTTTGAAAAACTGTTTTTT. Residues: CASSPPGQGFEKLFF. Full variable domain (rest looked up from reference TRBV7-9 and TRBJ1-4): DTGVSQNPRHKITKRGQNVTFRCDPISEHNRLYWYRQTLGQGPEFLTYFQNEAQLEKSRLLSDRFSAERPKGSFSTLEIQRTEQGDSAMYLCASSPPGQGFEKLFFGSGTQLSVL.

This chain uses TRBV12-3 or TRBV12-4 with TRBJ2-7, with 9 bases aligning to TRBD1. The CDR3 spans 15 residues. The J segment lost 1 base and the V segment lost 5 bases, leaving 6 bases of the junction unmatched. CDR3 loop: CASSPWDRASYEQYF. CDR3 nucleotide sequence: TGTGCCAGCAGTCCCTGGGACAGGGCATCCTACGAGCAGTACTTC.

V usage is TRBV5-4 and J usage is TRBJ1-2; D gene ambiguous. The V gene's germline CDR1 is SGHNT and CDR2 YYREEE (reference sequence). The CDR3 runs 15 residues. The V end was cut by 1 base, the J end by 4 bases, with 14 bases between. In nucleotides, the CDR3 is TGTGCCAGCAGCTTGCCTCGGGGTTTGGGCTATGGCTACACCTTC. This sequence encodes CASSLPRGLGYGYTF.

This clonotype was observed at least ten times. The chain links TRBV7-9 to TRBJ1-2; TRBD1 agrees at 7 bases. This CDR3 has 15 residues. Germline values: CDR1 SEHNR, CDR2 FQNEAQ (reference sequence). With 5 bases clipped from V and 0 bases from J, the junction kept 6 bases outside the gene matches. The CDR3 sequence is CASSTHRGANYGYTF. The CDR3 DNA sequence: TGTGCCAGCAGCACACACAGGGGAGCTAACTATGGCTACACCTTC.

The CDR3 nucleotides are TGCAGCGCTAGACAGGGTCTCGGCCAGCCCCAGCATTTT. This sequence encodes CSARQGLGQPQHF. The chain employs TRBV29-1 and TRBJ1-5; TRBD1 matches at 7 bases. V lost 7 bases and J lost 7; bases outside the gene matches: 10. The CDR3 length is 13 residues. The germline V gene has CDR1 SQVTM and CDR2 ANQGSEA.

A remark on this clonotype: One end of the junction fails to match germline, which may point to a read error. V and J are TRBV12-5 and TRBJ1-1; possible D gene TRBD1, 6 bases. This CDR3 comprises 15 residues. CDR1 is LGHNT and CDR2 is FRNRAP in the germline V gene. CDR3 DNA sequence: TGTGCTAGTGGTACACTACCGGGAGGGGGGACTGAAGCATTCTTT. The encoded protein is CASGTLPGGGTEAFF.

The V gene is TRBV7-2, the J gene TRBJ1-1, with TRBD1 matching over 9 bases. Germline lookup yields CDR1 SGHTA and CDR2 FQGNSA. The CDR3 covers 15 residues. J was trimmed by 6 bases and V by 5 bases; bases with no gene match: 10. This chain's CDR3 is CASSPRDREAAEAFF. The CDR3, as DNA: TGTGCCAGCAGCCCAAGGGACAGGGAGGCAGCTGAAGCTTTCTTT.

The rearrangement uses TRBV7-2 and TRBJ1-1; D might be TRBD1 (6 bases). V was trimmed by 5 bases and J by 1 base, leaving 11 bases between them. The V gene's germline CDR1 is SGHTA and CDR2 FQGNSA. The CDR3 totals 14 residues. CDR3 residues: CASSQWTENTEAFF. CDR3 DNA: TGTGCCAGCAGCCAATGGACAGAGAACACTGAAGCTTTCTTT.

The V and J genes are TRBV20-1 and TRBJ1-1; TRBD1 might be the D (5 bases). Trimming pared 6 bases from V and 1 base from J, leaving 15 bases between. CDR3 length: 14 amino acids. Germline values: CDR1 DFQATT, CDR2 SNEGSKA (reference sequence). The CDR3 DNA reads as TGCAGTGCATCCCCCGGGACTGGGAACACTGAAGCTTTCTTT. It is translated as CSASPGTGNTEAFF.